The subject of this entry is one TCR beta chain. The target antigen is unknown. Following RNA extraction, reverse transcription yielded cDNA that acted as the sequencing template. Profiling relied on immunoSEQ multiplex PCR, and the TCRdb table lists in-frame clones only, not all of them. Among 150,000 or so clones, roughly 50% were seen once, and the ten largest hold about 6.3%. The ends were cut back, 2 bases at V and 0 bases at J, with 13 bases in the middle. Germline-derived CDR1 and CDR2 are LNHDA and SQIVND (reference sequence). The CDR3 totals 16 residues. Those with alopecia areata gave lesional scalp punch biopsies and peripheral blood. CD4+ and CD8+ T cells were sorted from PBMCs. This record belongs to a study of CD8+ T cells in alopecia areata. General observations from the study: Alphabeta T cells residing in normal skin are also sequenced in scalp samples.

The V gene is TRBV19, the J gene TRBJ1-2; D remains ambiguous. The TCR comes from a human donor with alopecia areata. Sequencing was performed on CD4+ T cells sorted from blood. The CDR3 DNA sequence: TGTGCCAGTAGTATAACGAAACTGGGAACTAACTATGGCTACACCTTC. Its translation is CASSITKLGTNYGYTF.